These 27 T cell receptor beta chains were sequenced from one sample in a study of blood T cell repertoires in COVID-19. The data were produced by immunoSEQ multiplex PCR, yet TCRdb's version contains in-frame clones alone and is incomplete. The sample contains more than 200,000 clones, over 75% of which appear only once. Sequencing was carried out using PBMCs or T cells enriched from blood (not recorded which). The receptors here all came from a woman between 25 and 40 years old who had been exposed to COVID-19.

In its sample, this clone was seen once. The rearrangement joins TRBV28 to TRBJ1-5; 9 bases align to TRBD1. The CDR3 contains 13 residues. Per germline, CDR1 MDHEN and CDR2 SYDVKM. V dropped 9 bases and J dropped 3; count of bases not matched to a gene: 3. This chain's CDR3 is CASTGGFNQPQHF. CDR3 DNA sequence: TGTGCCAGTACAGGGGGCTTCAATCAGCCCCAGCATTTT.

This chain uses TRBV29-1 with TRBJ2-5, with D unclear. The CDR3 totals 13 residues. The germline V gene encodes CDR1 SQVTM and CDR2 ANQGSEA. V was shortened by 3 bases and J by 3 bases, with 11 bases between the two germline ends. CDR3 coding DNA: TGCAGCGTTGAGGTTCCAGTTAAAGAGACCCAGTACTTC. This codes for CSVEVPVKETQYF.

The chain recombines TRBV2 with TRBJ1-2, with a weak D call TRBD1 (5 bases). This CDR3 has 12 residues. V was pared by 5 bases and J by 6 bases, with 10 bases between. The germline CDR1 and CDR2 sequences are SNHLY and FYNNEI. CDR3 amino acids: CASSQPTDGYTF. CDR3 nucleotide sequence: TGTGCCAGCAGTCAACCGACAGATGGCTACACCTTC. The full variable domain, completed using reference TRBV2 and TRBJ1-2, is EPEVTQTPSHQVTQMGQEVILRCVPISNHLYFYWYRQILGQKVEFLVSFYNNEISEKSEIFDDQFSVERPDGSNFTLKIRSTKLEDSAMYFCASSQPTDGYTFGSGTRLTVV.

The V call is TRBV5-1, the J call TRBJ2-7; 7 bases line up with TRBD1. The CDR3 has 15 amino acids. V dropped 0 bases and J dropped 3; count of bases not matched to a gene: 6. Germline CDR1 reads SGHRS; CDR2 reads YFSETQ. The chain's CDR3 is CASSLDGTEFYEQYF. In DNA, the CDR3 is TGCGCCAGCAGCTTGGACGGGACAGAATTCTACGAGCAGTACTTC.

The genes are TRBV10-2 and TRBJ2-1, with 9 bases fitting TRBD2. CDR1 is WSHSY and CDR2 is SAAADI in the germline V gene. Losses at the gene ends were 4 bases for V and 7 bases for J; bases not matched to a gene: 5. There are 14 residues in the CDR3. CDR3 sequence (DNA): TGCGCCAGCAGTGTACTAGCGGGTGATAATGAGCAGTTCTTC. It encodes CASSVLAGDNEQFF.

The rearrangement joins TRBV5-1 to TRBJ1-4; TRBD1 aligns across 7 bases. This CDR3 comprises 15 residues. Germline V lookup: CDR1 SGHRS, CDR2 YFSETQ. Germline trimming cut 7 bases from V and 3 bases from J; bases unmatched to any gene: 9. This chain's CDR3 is CASAGGTVSNEKLFF. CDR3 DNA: TGCGCCAGCGCCGGTGGGACAGTTTCTAATGAAAAACTGTTTTTT.

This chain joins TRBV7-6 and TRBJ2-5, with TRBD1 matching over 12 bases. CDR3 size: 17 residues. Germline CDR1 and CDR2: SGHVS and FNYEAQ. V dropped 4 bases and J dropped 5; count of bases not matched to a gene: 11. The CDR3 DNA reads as TGTGCCAGCAGCTCAAAACTGGGACAGGGGGCGTTGGAGACCCAGTACTTC. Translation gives CASSSKLGQGALETQYF.

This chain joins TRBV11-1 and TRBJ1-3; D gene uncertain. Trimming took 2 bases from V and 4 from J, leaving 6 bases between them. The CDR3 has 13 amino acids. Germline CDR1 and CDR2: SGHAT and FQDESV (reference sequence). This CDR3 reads CASSLTQGNTIYF. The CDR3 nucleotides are TGTGCCAGCAGCTTAACACAGGGAAACACCATATATTTT.

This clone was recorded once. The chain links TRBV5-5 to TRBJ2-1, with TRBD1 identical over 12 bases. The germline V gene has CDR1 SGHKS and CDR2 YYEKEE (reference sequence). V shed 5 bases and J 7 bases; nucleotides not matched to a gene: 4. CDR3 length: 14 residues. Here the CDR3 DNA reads TGTGCCAGCAGGGGACAGGGGGCGTTTAATGAGCAGTTCTTC. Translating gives CASRGQGAFNEQFF. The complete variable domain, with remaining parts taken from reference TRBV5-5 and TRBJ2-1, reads DAGVTQSPTHLIKTRGQQVTLRCSPISGHKSVSWYQQVLGQGPQFIFQYYEKEERGRGNFPDRFSARQFPNYSSELNVNALLLGDSALYLCASRGQGAFNEQFFGPGTRLTVL.

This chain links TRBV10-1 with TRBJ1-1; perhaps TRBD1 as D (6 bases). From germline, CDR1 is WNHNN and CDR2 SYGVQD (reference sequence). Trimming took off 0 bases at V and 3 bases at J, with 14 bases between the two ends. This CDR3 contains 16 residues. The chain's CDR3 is CASSESTRYRDTEAFF. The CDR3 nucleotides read TGCGCCAGCAGTGAGTCGACTCGTTACAGGGACACTGAAGCTTTCTTT.

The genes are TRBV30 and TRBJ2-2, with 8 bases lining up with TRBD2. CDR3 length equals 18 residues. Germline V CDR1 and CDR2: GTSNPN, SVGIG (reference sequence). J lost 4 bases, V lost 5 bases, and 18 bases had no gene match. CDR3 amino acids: CAWSRPNPGRGVTGELFF. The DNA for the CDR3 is TGTGCCTGGTCCCGACCTAACCCCGGGAGGGGGGTCACCGGGGAGCTGTTTTTT. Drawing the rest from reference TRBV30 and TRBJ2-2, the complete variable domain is SQTIHQWPATLVQPVGSPLSLECTVEGTSNPNLYWYRQAAGRGLQLLFYSVGIGQISSEVPQNLSASRPQDRQFILSSKKLLLSDSGFYLCAWSRPNPGRGVTGELFFGEGSRLTVL.

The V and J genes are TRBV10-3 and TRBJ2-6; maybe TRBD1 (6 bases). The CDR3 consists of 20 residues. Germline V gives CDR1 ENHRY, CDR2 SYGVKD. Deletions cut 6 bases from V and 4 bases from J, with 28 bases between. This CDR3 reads CAIRGIRRTVTQRGANVLTF. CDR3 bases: TGTGCCATCAGGGGGATAAGACGGACAGTAACTCAAAGGGGGGCCAACGTCCTGACTTTC.

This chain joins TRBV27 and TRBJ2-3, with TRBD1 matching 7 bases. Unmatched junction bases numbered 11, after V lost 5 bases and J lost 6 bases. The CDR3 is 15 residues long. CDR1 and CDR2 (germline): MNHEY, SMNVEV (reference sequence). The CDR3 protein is CASSLHRQGRDTQYF. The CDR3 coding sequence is TGTGCCAGCAGTCTTCACCGACAGGGAAGGGATACGCAGTATTTT.

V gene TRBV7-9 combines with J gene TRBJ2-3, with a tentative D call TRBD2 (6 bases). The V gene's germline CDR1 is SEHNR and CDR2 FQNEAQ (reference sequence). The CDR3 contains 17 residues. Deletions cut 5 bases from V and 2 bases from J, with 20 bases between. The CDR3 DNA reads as TGTGCCAGCAGCCTACTCCTAACTAGCCCCTTCACAGATACGCAGTATTTT. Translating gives CASSLLLTSPFTDTQYF.

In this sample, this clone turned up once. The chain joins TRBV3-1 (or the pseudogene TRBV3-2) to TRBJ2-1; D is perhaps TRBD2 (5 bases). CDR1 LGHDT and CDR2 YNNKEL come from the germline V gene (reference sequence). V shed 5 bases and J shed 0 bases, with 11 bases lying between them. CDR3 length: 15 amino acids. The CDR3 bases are TGTGCCAGCAGCTCCAGACTAAACTCCTACAATGAGCAGTTCTTC. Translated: CASSSRLNSYNEQFF.

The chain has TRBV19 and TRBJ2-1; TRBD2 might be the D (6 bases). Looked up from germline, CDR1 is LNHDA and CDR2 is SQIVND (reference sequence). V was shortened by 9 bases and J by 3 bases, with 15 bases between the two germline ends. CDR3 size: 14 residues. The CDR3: CASRGTGDYNEQFF. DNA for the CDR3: TGTGCCAGCCGTGGGACTGGTGACTACAATGAGCAGTTCTTC.

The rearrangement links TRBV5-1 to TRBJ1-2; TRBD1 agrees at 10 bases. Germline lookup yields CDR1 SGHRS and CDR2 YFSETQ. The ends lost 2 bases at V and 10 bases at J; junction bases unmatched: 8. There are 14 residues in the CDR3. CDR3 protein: CASSFLGQGSDYTF. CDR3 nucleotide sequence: TGCGCCAGCAGCTTTCTGGGACAGGGGTCCGACTACACCTTC.

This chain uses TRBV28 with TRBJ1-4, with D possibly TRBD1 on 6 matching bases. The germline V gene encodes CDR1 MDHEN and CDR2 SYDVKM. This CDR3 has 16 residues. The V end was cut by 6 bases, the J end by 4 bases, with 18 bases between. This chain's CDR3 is CASSSIWTERNEKLFF. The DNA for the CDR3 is TGTGCCAGCAGCTCCATTTGGACAGAGCGTAATGAAAAACTGTTTTTT.

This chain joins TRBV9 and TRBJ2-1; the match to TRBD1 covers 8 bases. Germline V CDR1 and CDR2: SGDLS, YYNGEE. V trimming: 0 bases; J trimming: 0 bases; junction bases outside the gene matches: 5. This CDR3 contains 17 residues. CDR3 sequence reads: CASSVGLDRASYNEQFF. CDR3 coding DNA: TGTGCCAGCAGCGTAGGTCTGGACAGGGCCTCCTACAATGAGCAGTTCTTC.

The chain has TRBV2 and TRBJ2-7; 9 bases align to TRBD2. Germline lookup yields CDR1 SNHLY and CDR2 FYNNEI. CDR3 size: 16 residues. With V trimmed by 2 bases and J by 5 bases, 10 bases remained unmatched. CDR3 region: CASSEWREGRMNEQYF. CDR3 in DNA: TGTGCCAGCAGTGAATGGCGGGAGGGCCGTATGAACGAGCAGTACTTC. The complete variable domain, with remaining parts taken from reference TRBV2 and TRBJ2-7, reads EPEVTQTPSHQVTQMGQEVILRCVPISNHLYFYWYRQILGQKVEFLVSFYNNEISEKSEIFDDQFSVERPDGSNFTLKIRSTKLEDSAMYFCASSEWREGRMNEQYFGPGTRLTVT.

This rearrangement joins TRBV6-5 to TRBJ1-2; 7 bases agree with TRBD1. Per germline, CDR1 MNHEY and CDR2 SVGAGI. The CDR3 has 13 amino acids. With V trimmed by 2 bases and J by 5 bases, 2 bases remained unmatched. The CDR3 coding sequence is TGTGCCAGCAGTTACGACAGGGAATATGGCTACACCTTC. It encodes CASSYDREYGYTF.

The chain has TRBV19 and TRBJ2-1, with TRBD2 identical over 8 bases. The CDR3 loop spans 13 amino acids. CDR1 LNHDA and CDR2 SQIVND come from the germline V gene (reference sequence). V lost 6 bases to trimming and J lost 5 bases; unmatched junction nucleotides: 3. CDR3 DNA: TGTGCCAGTAGACGACTAGCGAACAATGAGCAGTTCTTC. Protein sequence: CASRRLANNEQFF.

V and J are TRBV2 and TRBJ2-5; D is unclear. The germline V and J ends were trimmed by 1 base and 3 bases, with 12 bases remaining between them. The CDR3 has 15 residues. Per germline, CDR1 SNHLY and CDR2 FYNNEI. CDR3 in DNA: TGTGCCAGCAGTGAAGGAGCGTATGCTGAAGAGACCCAGTACTTC. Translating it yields CASSEGAYAEETQYF.

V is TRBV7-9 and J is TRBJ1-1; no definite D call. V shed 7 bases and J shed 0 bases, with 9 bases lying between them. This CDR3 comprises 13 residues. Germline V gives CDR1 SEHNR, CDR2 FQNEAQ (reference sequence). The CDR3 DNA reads TGTGCCAGCACGAGAGTCATGAACACTGAAGCTTTCTTT. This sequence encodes CASTRVMNTEAFF.

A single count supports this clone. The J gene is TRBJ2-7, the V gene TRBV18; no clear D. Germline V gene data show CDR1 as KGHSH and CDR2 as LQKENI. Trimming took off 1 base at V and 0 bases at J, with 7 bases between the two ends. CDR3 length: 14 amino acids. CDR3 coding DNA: TGTGCCAGCTCACCACAGTCGAGCTCCTACGAGCAGTACTTC. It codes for CASSPQSSSYEQYF.

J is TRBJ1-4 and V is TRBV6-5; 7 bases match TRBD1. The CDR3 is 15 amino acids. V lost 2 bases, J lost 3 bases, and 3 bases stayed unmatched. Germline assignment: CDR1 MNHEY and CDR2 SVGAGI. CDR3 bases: TGTGCCAGCAGTTACGCGACAGGGCCTAATGAAAAACTGTTTTTT. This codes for CASSYATGPNEKLFF.

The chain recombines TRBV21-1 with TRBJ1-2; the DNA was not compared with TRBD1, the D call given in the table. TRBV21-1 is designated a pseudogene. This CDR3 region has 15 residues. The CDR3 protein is CAGIVTGGVDYGYTF. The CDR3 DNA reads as TGTGCCGGGATAGTTACAGGGGGCGTTGATTATGGCTACACCTTC.